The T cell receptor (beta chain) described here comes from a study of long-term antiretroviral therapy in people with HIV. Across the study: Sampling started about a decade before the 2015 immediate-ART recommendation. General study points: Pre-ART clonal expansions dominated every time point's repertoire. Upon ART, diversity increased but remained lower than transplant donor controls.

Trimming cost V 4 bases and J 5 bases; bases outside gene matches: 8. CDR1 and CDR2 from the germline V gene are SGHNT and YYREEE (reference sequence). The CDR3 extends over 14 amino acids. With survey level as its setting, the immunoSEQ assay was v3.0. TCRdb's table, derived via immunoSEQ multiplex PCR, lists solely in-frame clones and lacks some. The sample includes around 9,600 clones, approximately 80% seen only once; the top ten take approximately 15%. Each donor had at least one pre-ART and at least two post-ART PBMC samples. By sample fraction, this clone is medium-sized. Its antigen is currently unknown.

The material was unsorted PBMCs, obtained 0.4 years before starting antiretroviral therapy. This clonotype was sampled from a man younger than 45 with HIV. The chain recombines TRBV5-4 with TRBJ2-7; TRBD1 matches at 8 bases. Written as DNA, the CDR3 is TGTGCCAGCAGCCGAGGACAGGGTTTAAACGAGCAGTACTTC. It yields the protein CASSRGQGLNEQYF.